This TCR beta chain comes out of a study of T cell changes during pregnancy in multiple sclerosis (dated by TCRdb to the late 2010s). Study-level background: The study examined how the T cell repertoire changed over the course of pregnancy in women with multiple sclerosis.

Library generation was performed with the immunoSEQ multiplex PCR assay. TCRdb holds this immuneACCESS table with in-frame rearrangements only. Some clones are missing; in checked studies, unresolved V genes explain under half, and the rest has no known cause. The sample records roughly 87,000 clones, roughly 95% of which are singletons. Around 1.4% of the sample lies in the top ten. About this clone: Its binding antigen is unknown. One base away there is no much larger clone; base qualities are not given.

Specimen: peripheral blood, collected in the third trimester of pregnancy. The origin of this receptor is a female donor in good health, enrolled as a control in a pregnancy study.

The nucleotides are TGTGCCAGCAGCTTAGGGGCGGGAGATTCTTCCGAGCAGTACTTC. Translated, this gives CASSLGAGDSSEQYF. The sequence joins TRBV7-6 to TRBJ2-7, with 7 junctional bases fitting TRBD2. The germline V gene provides CDR1 SGHVS and CDR2 FNYEAQ. Clipping removes 1 base from V and 6 bases from J, with 9 as the unmatched junction base count. The CDR3 goes from the cysteine to the phenylalanine over 15 residues. The DNA shown is the 45-base CDR3, in frame from base 1.